The 10 T cell receptor beta chains given below trace back to one sample, sequenced in a study of early T cells in non-severe SARS-CoV-2 infection. MiXCR was run by TCRdb on the 5' RACE reads, yielding one entry per CDR3 protein. Here the sample spans 55,000 to 65,000 distinct CDR3 sequences, roughly an eighth being singletons. The sequenced sample was whole blood. The receptor source for this set is an adult who was a healthcare worker with PCR-confirmed SARS-CoV-2 infection or an uninfected control (not recorded which).

This clonotype was counted at least ten times. This chain links TRBV6-2 or TRBV6-3 with TRBJ2-1; 11 bases line up with TRBD2. Germline V gene lookup returns CDR1 MNHEY and CDR2 SVGEGT. The CDR3 sequence is 17 residues long. The V segment lost 3 bases and the J segment 5 bases; nucleotides outside the gene matches: 9. The CDR3 DNA follows: TGTGCCAGCAGTTATAGGCTAGCGGGAGGTCCAGACAATGAGCAGTTCTTC. This sequence encodes CASSYRLAGGPDNEQFF.

This clonotype occurred a few times. The chain combines TRBV29-1 with TRBJ2-1; 9 nucleotides match TRBD1. CDR3 size: 13 residues. CDR1 and CDR2 from the germline V gene are SQVTM and ANQGSEA. J gave up 2 bases and V 4 bases, and 0 bases lay outside the gene matches. DNA for the CDR3: TGCAGCGTTGGGACAGGGGCCTACAATGAGCAGTTCTTC. It translates to CSVGTGAYNEQFF.

This clonotype was detected only once. The rearrangement uses TRBV7-9 and TRBJ1-2; D gene unclear. Germline CDR1 SEHNR, CDR2 FQNEAQ (reference sequence). This CDR3 contains 13 residues. V was clipped by 1 base and J by 6 bases, with 9 bases between them. CDR3: CASSLGPTHGYTF. The CDR3, as DNA: TGTGCCAGCAGCTTAGGGCCAACCCATGGCTACACCTTC.

This clonotype was counted many times. The chain couples TRBV18 to TRBJ1-4; no clear D. Between the trimmed V and J ends, which lost 2 bases and 4 bases, there was a span of 5 bases. The CDR3 sequence is 13 residues long. Per germline, CDR1 KGHSH and CDR2 LQKENI. CDR3 sequence (DNA): TGTGCCAGCTCACCAGACAATAATGAAAAACTGTTTTTT. Residues: CASSPDNNEKLFF.

This chain's CDR3 is CASSPRQGLLAFF. The CDR3, as DNA: TGTGCCAGCAGCCCACGGCAGGGACTTTTAGCTTTCTTT. The chain joins TRBV3-1 to TRBJ1-1, with D tentatively TRBD1 (5 bases). The CDR3 contains 13 residues. V dropped 4 bases and J dropped 10 bases, with 16 bases sitting between them. CDR1 is LGHDT and CDR2 is YNNKEL in the germline V gene (reference sequence).

The chain uses TRBV30 and TRBJ2-1; D ambiguous. CDR3 length: 18 residues. Per the germline V gene, CDR1 is GTSNPN and CDR2 is SVGIG (reference sequence). V was trimmed by 0 bases and J by 0 bases, leaving 18 bases between them. The CDR3 nucleotides read TGTGCCTGGAGTGTTATTCGAAACTTCCCCAACTCCTACAATGAGCAGTTCTTC. Its translation is CAWSVIRNFPNSYNEQFF.

This clonotype was detected many times. The chain uses TRBV5-1 and TRBJ2-3; D is tentatively TRBD1 or TRBD2 (6 bases each). Trimming left V 0 bases short and J 6 bases short, with 17 bases between. The CDR3 consists of 16 residues. Germline V gene lookup returns CDR1 SGHRS and CDR2 YFSETQ. The CDR3 protein is CASSLAVGGLRDTQYF. The CDR3 coding sequence is TGCGCCAGCAGCTTGGCCGTAGGGGGACTTCGGGATACGCAGTATTTT.

This clonotype was observed a handful of times. The chain uses TRBV15 and TRBJ2-3; TRBD2 is a possible D gene (5 bases). Germline CDR1 is LNHNV and CDR2 is YYDKDF (reference sequence). The CDR3 totals 16 residues. The V end lost 0 bases, the J end lost 11 bases, and 21 bases lay between the germline ends. DNA for the CDR3: TGTGCCACCAGCAGAGAGAGGGCTGCGGGCCAATTGGTGCAGTATTTT. Residues: CATSRERAAGQLVQYF.

This clonotype has a count of ten or more. V and J are TRBV7-9 and TRBJ2-1; 8 positions match TRBD1. The CDR3 consists of 15 residues. CDR1 and CDR2 (germline): SEHNR, FQNEAQ (reference sequence). The V and J ends lost 5 bases and 2 bases, in that order; junction bases with no gene match: 5. This chain's CDR3 is CASSPGTGPYNEQFF. The CDR3 DNA reads TGTGCCAGCAGCCCCGGGACAGGTCCCTACAATGAGCAGTTCTTC.

The genes are TRBV6-6 and TRBJ2-1; 7 nucleotides align to TRBD1. Germline CDR1 is MNHNY and CDR2 is SVGAGI (reference sequence). This CDR3 region has 14 residues. V lost 4 bases to trimming and J lost 6 bases; unmatched junction nucleotides: 6. CDR3 region: CASSSPGQANEQFF. CDR3 DNA: TGTGCCAGCAGTTCCCCAGGACAGGCCAATGAGCAGTTCTTC.